This entry is about one TCR beta chain. Its target is not known. The junction differs from germline at one of its ends, possibly a read error. The read ends 3 residues early relative to the CDR3; the germline J gene fills the gap. The data were obtained in a study of T cells in women clearing cervical HPV infection. Study summary: HLA type could not be excluded as a confounder. Overall study results and limits: CIN3+ cases had significantly higher TCR richness than controls; evenness did not differ. TRBV6-7 abundance was lower in cases than controls (around 0.1% versus 0.15%). Cases and controls were distinguished at AUC around 0.87 by richness and V genes.

Clones were read by immunoSEQ multiplex PCR, and TCRdb kept only the in-frame ones, dropping some. This sample's clone table lists about 20,000 clones. The CDR3 totals 17 residues. Germline-derived CDR1 and CDR2 are LGHNA and YNFKEQ. The clonotype originates from a woman between 18 and 69 years old with a cervical HPV16 infection that either progressed to CIN3+ or cleared (not recorded which). The specimen was blood buffy coat. The genes are TRBV4-2 and TRBJ2-3; TRBD2 matches at 8 bases. CDR3 protein: CASSQEVAGSLADTQYF. The sequenced CDR3 bases are TGCGCCAGCAGCCAAGAAGTAGCGGGGTCACTCGCAGATACG.